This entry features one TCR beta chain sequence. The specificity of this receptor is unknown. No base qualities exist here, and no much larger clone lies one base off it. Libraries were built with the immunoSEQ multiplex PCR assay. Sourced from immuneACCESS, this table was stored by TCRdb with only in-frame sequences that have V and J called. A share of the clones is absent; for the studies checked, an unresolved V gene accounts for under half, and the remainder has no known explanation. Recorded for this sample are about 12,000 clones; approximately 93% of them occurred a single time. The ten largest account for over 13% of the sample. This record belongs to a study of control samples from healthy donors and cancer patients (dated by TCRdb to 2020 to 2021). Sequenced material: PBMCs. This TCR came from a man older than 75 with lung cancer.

The CDR3 corresponds to CASSPGQNTEAFF. In nucleotide form, the sequence is TGTGCCAGCAGCCCAGGACAGAACACTGAAGCTTTCTTT. In this chain, TRBV7-2 is recombined with TRBJ1-1; TRBD1 is perhaps the D gene, given 5 matching bases. Trimming costs V 5 bases and J 1 base, and their ends lie 8 bases apart. Sequences SGHTA (CDR1) and FQGNSA (CDR2) are obtained from the germline V gene. Counted from cysteine to phenylalanine, this CDR3 has 13 amino acids. This entry keeps only the CDR3 DNA: 39 bases, framed from base 1.